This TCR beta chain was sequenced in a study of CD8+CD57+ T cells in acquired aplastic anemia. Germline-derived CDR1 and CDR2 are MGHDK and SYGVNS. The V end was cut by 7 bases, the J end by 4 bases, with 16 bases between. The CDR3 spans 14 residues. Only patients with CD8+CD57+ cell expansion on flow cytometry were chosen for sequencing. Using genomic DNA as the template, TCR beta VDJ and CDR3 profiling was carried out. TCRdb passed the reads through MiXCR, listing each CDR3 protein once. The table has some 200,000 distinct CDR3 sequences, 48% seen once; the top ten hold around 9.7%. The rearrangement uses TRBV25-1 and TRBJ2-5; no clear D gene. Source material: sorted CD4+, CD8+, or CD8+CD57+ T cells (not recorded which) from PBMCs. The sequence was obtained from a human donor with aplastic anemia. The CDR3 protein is CASIPKWGRETQYF. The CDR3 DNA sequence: TGTGCCAGCATCCCTAAATGGGGAAGAGAGACCCAGTACTTC.